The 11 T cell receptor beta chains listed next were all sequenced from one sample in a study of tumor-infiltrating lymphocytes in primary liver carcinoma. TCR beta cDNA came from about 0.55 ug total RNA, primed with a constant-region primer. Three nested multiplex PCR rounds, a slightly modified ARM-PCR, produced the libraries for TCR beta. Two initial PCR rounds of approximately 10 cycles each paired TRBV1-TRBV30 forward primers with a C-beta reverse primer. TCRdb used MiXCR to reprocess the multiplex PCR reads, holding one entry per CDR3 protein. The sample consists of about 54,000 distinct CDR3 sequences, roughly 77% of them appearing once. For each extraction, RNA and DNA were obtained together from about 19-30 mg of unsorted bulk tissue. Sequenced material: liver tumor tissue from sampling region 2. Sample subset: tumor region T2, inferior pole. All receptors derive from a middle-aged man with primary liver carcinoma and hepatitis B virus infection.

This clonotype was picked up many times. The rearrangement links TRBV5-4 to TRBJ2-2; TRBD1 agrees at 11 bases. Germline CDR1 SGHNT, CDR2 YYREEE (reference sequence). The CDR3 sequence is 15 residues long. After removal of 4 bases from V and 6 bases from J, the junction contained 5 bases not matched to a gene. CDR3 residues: CASSVGTGGPGELFF. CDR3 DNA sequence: TGTGCCAGCAGCGTAGGGACAGGGGGTCCCGGGGAGCTGTTTTTT.

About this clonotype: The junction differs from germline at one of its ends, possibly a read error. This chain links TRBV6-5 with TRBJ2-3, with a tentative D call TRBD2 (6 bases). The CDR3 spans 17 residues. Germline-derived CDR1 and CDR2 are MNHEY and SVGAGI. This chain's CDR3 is CAISYSPLATSTDTQYF. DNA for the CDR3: TGTGCCATCAGTTACTCCCCGCTTGCAACTAGCACAGATACGCAATATTTT.

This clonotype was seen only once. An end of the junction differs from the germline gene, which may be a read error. CDR3 loop: CASSLTGGRAYEQYF. The CDR3 DNA reads as TGTGCCAGCAGCTTAACAGGGGGCCGGGCCTACGAACAGTATTTC. The rearrangement joins TRBV11-2 to TRBJ2-7; 9 nucleotides agree with TRBD1. Per the germline V gene, CDR1 is SGHAT and CDR2 is FQNNGV. The CDR3 has 15 residues.

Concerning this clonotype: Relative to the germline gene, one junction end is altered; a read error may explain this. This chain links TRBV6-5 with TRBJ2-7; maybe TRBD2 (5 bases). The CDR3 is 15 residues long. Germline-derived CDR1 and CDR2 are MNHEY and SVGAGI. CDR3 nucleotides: TGTGCCAGCAGTTACTCTAGCGTGGAACCCTATGAGCAGTACTTC. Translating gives CASSYSSVEPYEQYF.

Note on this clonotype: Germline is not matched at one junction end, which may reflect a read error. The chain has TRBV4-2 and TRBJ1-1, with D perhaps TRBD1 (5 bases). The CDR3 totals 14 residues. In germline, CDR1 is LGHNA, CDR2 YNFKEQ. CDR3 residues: CASSPGGLGTEASF. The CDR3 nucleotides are TGTGCCAGCAGCCCAGGCGGGCTGGGGACTGAAGCTTCCTTT.

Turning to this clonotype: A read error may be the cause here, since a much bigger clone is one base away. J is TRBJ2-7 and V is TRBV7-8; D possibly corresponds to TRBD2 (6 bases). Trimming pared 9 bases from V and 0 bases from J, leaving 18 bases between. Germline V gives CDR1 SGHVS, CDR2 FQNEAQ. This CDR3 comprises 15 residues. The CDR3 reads CARSLDSGNSYEQYF. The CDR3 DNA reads TGTGCCAGGAGCCTCGATAGCGGTAACTCCTACGAGCAGTACTTC.

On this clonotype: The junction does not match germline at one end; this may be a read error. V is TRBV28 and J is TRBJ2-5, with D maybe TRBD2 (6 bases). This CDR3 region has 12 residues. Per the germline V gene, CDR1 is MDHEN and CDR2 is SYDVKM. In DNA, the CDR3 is TGTGCCAGCAGTTTCAGACGGGGGACCCATTACTTC. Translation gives CASSFRRGTHYF.

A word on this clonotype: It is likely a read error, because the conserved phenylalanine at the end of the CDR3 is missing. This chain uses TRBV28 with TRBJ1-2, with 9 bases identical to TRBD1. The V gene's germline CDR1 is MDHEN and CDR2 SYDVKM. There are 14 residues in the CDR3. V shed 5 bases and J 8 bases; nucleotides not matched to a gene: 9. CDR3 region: CASSPPGQGRGYTS. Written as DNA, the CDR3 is TGTGCCAGCAGTCCGCCGGGACAGGGTCGCGGCTACACCTCC.

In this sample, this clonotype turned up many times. The CDR3 DNA sequence: TGCGCCAGCAGTGAGGGACTAGCGGCCTACAATGAGCAGTTCTTC. Its protein product is CASSEGLAAYNEQFF. This sequence joins TRBV10-2 and TRBJ2-1; 10 bases map to TRBD2. V trimming: 2 bases; J trimming: 2 bases; junction bases outside the gene matches: 0. The CDR3 consists of 15 residues. Germline V gene lookup returns CDR1 WSHSY and CDR2 SAAADI.

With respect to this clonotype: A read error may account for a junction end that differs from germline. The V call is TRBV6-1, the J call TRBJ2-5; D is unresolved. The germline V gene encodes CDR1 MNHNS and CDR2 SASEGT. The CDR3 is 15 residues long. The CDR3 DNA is TGTGTCAGCAGCAGACTCCTGGCGGACCGGGAGACCCAGTACTTC. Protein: CVSSRLLADRETQYF.

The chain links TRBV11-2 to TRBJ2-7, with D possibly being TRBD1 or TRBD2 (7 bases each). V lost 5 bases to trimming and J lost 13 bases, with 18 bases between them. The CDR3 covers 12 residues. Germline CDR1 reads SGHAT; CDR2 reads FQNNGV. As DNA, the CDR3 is TGTGCCAGCAGCCCCAGGGGGGGCGAACAATACTTC. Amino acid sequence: CASSPRGGEQYF.